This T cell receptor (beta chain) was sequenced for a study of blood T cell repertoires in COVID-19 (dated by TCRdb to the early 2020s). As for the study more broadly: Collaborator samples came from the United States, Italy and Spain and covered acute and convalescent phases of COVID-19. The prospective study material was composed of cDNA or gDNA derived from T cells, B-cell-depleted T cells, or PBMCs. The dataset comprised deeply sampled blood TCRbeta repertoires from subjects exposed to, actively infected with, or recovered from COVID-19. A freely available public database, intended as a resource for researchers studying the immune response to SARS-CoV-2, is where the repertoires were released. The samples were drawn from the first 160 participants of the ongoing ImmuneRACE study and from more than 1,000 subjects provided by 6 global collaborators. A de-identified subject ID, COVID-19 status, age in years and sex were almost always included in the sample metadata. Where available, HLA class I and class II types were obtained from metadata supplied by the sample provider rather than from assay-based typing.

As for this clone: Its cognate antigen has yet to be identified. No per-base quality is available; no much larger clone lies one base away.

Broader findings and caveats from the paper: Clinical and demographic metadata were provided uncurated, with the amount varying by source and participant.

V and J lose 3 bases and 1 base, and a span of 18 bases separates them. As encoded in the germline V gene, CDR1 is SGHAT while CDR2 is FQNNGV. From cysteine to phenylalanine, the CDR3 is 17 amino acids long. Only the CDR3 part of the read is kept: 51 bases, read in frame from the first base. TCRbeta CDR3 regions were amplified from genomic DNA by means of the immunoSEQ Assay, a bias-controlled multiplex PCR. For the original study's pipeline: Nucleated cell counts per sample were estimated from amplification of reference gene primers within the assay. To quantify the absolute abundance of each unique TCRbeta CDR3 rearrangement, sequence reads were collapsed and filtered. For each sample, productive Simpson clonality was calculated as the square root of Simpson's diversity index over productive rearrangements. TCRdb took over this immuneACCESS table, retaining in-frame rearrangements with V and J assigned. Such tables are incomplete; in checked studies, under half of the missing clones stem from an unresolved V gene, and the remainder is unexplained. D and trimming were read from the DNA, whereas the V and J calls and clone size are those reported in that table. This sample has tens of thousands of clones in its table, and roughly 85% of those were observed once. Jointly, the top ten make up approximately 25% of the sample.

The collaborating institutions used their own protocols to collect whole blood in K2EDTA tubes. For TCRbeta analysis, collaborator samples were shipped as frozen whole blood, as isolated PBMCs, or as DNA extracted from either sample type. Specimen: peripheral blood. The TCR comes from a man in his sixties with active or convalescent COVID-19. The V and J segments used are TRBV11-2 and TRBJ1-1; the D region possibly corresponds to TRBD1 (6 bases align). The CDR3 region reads CASSFAVSGTPNTEAFF. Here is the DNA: TGTGCCAGCAGCTTCGCAGTTTCCGGGACACCGAACACTGAAGCTTTCTTT. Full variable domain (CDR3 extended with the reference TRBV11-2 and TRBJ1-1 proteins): EAGVAQSPRYKIIEKRQSVAFWCNPISGHATLYWYQQILGQGPKLLIQFQNNGVVDDSQLPKDRFSAERLKGVDSTLKIQPAKLEDSAVYLCASSFAVSGTPNTEAFFGQGTRLTVV.